What follows are 29 T cell receptor beta chains derived from one specimen sequenced in a study of CD8+ T cells in alopecia areata. Specified treatment: oral pan-JAK inhibitor, 5-10 mg twice daily. cDNA prepared by RNA extraction and subsequent reverse transcription served as the template for sequencing. Some clones are missing from TCRdb's copy, which holds only in-frame ones; the method was immunoSEQ multiplex PCR. This table has around 100,000 clones, 50% to 65% appearing once. Sequenced here: CD4+ T cells sorted from blood, sampled at week 24, from a patient treated with tofacitinib. Receptors originate from a human donor with alopecia areata.

This clone was observed a single time. The J gene is TRBJ1-6, the V gene TRBV10-1, with 7 bases that match TRBD1. CDR1 WNHNN and CDR2 SYGVQD come from the germline V gene (reference sequence). V gave up 6 bases and J gave up 5 bases; unmatched junction bases: 4. The length of the CDR3 is 14 residues. The CDR3 reads CASSRDSNNSPLHF. The CDR3 region has the DNA TGCGCCAGCAGCCGGGACAGCAATAATTCACCCCTCCACTTT.

The chain combines TRBV2 with TRBJ2-2; D gene uncertain. CDR1 and CDR2 (germline): SNHLY, FYNNEI. V lost 0 bases, J lost 5 bases, and 10 bases lay in between. The CDR3 is 15 amino acids. The CDR3 DNA sequence: TGTGCCAGCAGTGAAGCGCTTCCCGGGACCGGGGAGCTGTTTTTT. Protein: CASSEALPGTGELFF. The full variable domain, its missing parts supplied by reference TRBV2 and TRBJ2-2, is EPEVTQTPSHQVTQMGQEVILRCVPISNHLYFYWYRQILGQKVEFLVSFYNNEISEKSEIFDDQFSVERPDGSNFTLKIRSTKLEDSAMYFCASSEALPGTGELFFGEGSRLTVL.

The sample holds a few counts of this clone. The rearrangement joins TRBV30 to TRBJ2-3; perhaps TRBD2 as D (6 bases). This CDR3 spans 13 amino acids. The V end lost 2 bases, the J end lost 12 bases, and 18 bases lay between the germline ends. Germline V gene data show CDR1 as GTSNPN and CDR2 as SVGIG (reference sequence). The CDR3 region has the DNA TGTGCCTGGAGTCATTACGGGGACTCCATCCAGTATTTT. Its translation is CAWSHYGDSIQYF.

This clone was seen only a few times. The CDR3 spells CASRTWDSPLHF. CDR3 in DNA: TGTGCCAGTAGGACGTGGGATTCACCCCTCCACTTT. The rearrangement links TRBV19 to TRBJ1-6; D is uncertain. Germline V CDR1 and CDR2: LNHDA, SQIVND (reference sequence). V lost 6 bases, J lost 8 bases, and 8 bases lay in between. There are 12 residues in the CDR3.

This clone showed up just a few times. The gene calls are TRBV7-9 and TRBJ2-7, with 7 bases fitting TRBD1. The CDR3 is 14 residues long. Unmatched junction bases numbered 8, after V lost 5 bases and J lost 4 bases. Germline values: CDR1 SEHNR, CDR2 FQNEAQ (reference sequence). The CDR3 loop is CASSPWTGLYEQYF. For the CDR3, the DNA is TGTGCCAGCAGCCCTTGGACAGGCCTGTACGAGCAGTACTTC.

The genes are TRBV30 and TRBJ1-1; D is possibly TRBD1 (6 bases). Germline values: CDR1 GTSNPN, CDR2 SVGIG (reference sequence). The CDR3 totals 13 residues. V dropped 3 bases and J dropped 1 base, with 9 bases sitting between them. In DNA form, the CDR3 reads TGTGCCTGGAGCTTGGACAGGAACACTGAAGCTTTCTTT. This translates into CAWSLDRNTEAFF.

This chain uses TRBV29-1 with TRBJ1-4; D may be TRBD1 (6 bases). Trimming shortened V by 5 bases and J by 11 bases, and 18 bases separated the two germline ends. The CDR3 is made up of 13 amino acids. Germline V gene sequence: CDR1 SQVTM, CDR2 ANQGSEA. DNA for the CDR3: TGCAGCGTTCTACAGGGCCCCGTGGGGAAACTGTTTTTT. Protein sequence: CSVLQGPVGKLFF.

V and J are TRBV6-5 and TRBJ2-7, with 10 nucleotides matching TRBD1. CDR1 and CDR2 from the germline V gene are MNHEY and SVGAGI. V lost 0 bases, J lost 5 bases, and 7 bases stayed unmatched. This CDR3 is built from 16 residues. This chain's CDR3 is CASSYSAGTGVHEQYF. CDR3 DNA sequence: TGTGCCAGCAGTTACTCTGCCGGGACAGGGGTCCACGAGCAGTACTTC.

V gene TRBV9 combines with J gene TRBJ2-5, with TRBD1 as a possible D gene (6 bases). The CDR3 consists of 13 residues. Trimming cost V 4 bases and J 9 bases, with 16 bases left between them. Germline V gives CDR1 SGDLS, CDR2 YYNGEE. CDR3 protein: CASSSSPGVAQYF. CDR3 DNA sequence: TGTGCCAGCAGCTCCAGTCCAGGGGTGGCCCAGTACTTC.

The rearrangement uses TRBV10-3 and TRBJ2-5; 7 positions agree with TRBD2. The CDR3 has 13 amino acids. Germline CDR1 ENHRY, CDR2 SYGVKD. J lost 4 bases, V lost 6 bases, and 5 bases had no gene match. In nucleotides, the CDR3 is TGTGCCATCAGGCTTTCGGGGGGAGAGACCCAGTACTTC. It yields the protein CAIRLSGGETQYF.

This clone was recorded once. This sequence joins TRBV5-4 and TRBJ2-2; 13 nucleotides agree with TRBD2. CDR1 is SGHNT, CDR2 YYREEE, per germline (reference sequence). Unmatched junction bases numbered 2, after V lost 4 bases and J lost 8 bases. This CDR3 has 14 amino acids. The CDR3 DNA reads TGTGCCAGCAGCCAGGGACTAGCGGGGGGGGAGCTGTTTTTT. This sequence encodes CASSQGLAGGELFF. The whole variable domain, remainder taken from reference TRBV5-4 and TRBJ2-2, is ETGVTQSPTHLIKTRGQQVTLRCSSQSGHNTVSWYQQALGQGPQFIFQYYREEENGRGNFPPRFSGLQFPNYSSELNVNALELDDSALYLCASSQGLAGGELFFGEGSRLTVL.

The chain uses TRBV7-9 and TRBJ2-3; no firm D call. Trimming left V 5 bases short and J 3 bases short, with 9 bases between. Germline CDR1 SEHNR, CDR2 FQNEAQ (reference sequence). The CDR3 contains 13 residues. The CDR3 loop reads CASSGLRTDTQYF. CDR3 sequence (DNA): TGTGCCAGCAGCGGGCTTCGTACAGATACGCAGTATTTT. Drawing the rest from reference TRBV7-9 and TRBJ2-3, the complete variable domain is DTGVSQNPRHKITKRGQNVTFRCDPISEHNRLYWYRQTLGQGPEFLTYFQNEAQLEKSRLLSDRFSAERPKGSFSTLEIQRTEQGDSAMYLCASSGLRTDTQYFGPGTRLTVL.

This chain joins TRBV13 and TRBJ2-3; no firm D call. This CDR3 contains 15 residues. The ends were cut back, 0 bases at V and 8 bases at J, with 15 bases in the middle. Germline V gene sequence: CDR1 PRHDT, CDR2 FYEKMQ (reference sequence). CDR3 nucleotide sequence: TGTGCCAGCAGCTTAGGTTTGCTAGAGACCGGTACGCAGTATTTT. This translates into CASSLGLLETGTQYF.

The chain links TRBV6-1 to TRBJ2-1; the D gene is possibly TRBD1 (5 bases). CDR1 is MNHNS and CDR2 is SASEGT in the germline V gene. The CDR3 consists of 14 residues. The V and J ends lost 3 bases and 7 bases respectively, with 13 bases between them. The CDR3 bases are TGTGCCAGCAGTGAGTGGGGCCGTTTGAATGAGCAGTTCTTC. Protein sequence: CASSEWGRLNEQFF.

The V and J genes are TRBV4-1 and TRBJ2-7; 11 bases align to TRBD2. The V gene end was trimmed by 1 base and the J gene end by 4 bases; junction bases not matched to a gene: 24. CDR3 length: 22 residues. Germline V gene data show CDR1 as MGHRA and CDR2 as YSYEKL. CDR3 sequence: CASSQVDHMSGTSGSGRYEQYF. CDR3 coding DNA: TGCGCCAGCAGCCAAGTCGATCACATGTCTGGGACTAGCGGTTCGGGGAGGTACGAGCAGTACTTC.

V gene TRBV5-6 combines with J gene TRBJ2-5; weak D call: TRBD1 (6 bases). Germline V gene data show CDR1 as SGHDT and CDR2 as YYEEEE. The CDR3 extends over 13 amino acids. Trimming left V 5 bases short and J 5 bases short, with 13 bases between. In nucleotides, the CDR3 is TGTGCCAGCAGACCCACAGGGCGGGAGACCCAGTACTTC. It specifies CASRPTGRETQYF. Full variable domain (missing parts from reference TRBV5-6 and TRBJ2-5): DAGVTQSPTHLIKTRGQQVTLRCSPKSGHDTVSWYQQALGQGPQFIFQYYEEEERQRGNFPDRFSGHQFPNYSSELNVNALLLGDSALYLCASRPTGRETQYFGPGTRLLVL.

The chain has TRBV18 and TRBJ2-5; a weak D match, TRBD1 (6 bases). The CDR3 extends over 15 amino acids. The V gene lost 6 bases and the J gene lost 5 bases, with 19 bases spanning the gap. Germline CDR1 KGHSH, CDR2 LQKENI. CDR3 protein: CASSGAALGRETQYF. The CDR3 DNA sequence: TGTGCCAGCTCGGGGGCTGCCTTAGGACGGGAGACCCAGTACTTC.

This clone was found a few times. J is TRBJ2-2 and V is TRBV6-5, with a possible D match to TRBD2 (6 bases). V lost 6 bases and J lost 6, with 14 bases in between. The CDR3 is made up of 14 amino acids. The germline V gene encodes CDR1 MNHEY and CDR2 SVGAGI. The CDR3, as DNA: TGTGCCAGCAGACCAGGCGGGGATTCCGGGGAGCTGTTTTTT. Translating it yields CASRPGGDSGELFF.

The chain couples TRBV30 to TRBJ1-2; TRBD1 is a possible D gene (6 bases). V lost 7 bases to trimming and J lost 4 bases, with 19 bases between them. The CDR3 loop spans 14 amino acids. CDR1 is GTSNPN, CDR2 SVGIG, per germline (reference sequence). For the CDR3, the DNA is TGTGCCTCGTACAGGGATATTGGGACCTATGGCTACACCTTC. It yields the protein CASYRDIGTYGYTF.

The rearrangement uses TRBV5-6 and TRBJ1-2; D perhaps matches TRBD1 (6 bases). The CDR3 is made up of 13 amino acids. V lost 2 bases to trimming and J lost 8 bases, with 13 bases between them. The germline gives CDR1 SGHDT, CDR2 YYEEEE. The CDR3 coding sequence is TGTGCCAGCAGCTTAAGCAGGGGTCGAGGCTACACCTTC. This sequence encodes CASSLSRGRGYTF.

V and J are TRBV5-4 and TRBJ1-2; 10 bases match TRBD1. The J segment lost 7 bases and the V segment lost 4 bases, leaving 10 bases of the junction unmatched. Germline V gene data show CDR1 as SGHNT and CDR2 as YYREEE (reference sequence). The CDR3 is 15 amino acids. DNA for the CDR3: TGTGCCAGCAGCCTACCGGGACAGGGGTTTGGTGGCTACACCTTC. Residues: CASSLPGQGFGGYTF.

This clone came up a few times. The J gene is TRBJ2-2, the V gene TRBV29-1, with a tentative D call TRBD2 (5 bases). Germline V CDR1 and CDR2: SQVTM, ANQGSEA. V lost 0 bases to trimming and J lost 7 bases, with 9 bases between them. This CDR3 contains 13 residues. The CDR3 nucleotides read TGCAGCGTTGAAGATCGGGGTGGCGGGGAGCTGTTTTTT. It specifies CSVEDRGGGELFF.

The chain joins TRBV4-2 to TRBJ1-2, with 9 bases aligning to TRBD1. The CDR3 has 15 residues. V dropped 0 bases and J dropped 6; count of bases not matched to a gene: 5. Germline V gene data show CDR1 as LGHNA and CDR2 as YNFKEQ. The CDR3 DNA is TGTGCCAGCAGCCAAGATGTGGACAGGGGCGATGGCTACACCTTC. This sequence encodes CASSQDVDRGDGYTF.

V usage is TRBV30 and J usage is TRBJ1-1; no firm D call. The CDR3 extends over 12 amino acids. V lost 3 bases and J 6 bases, leaving 11 bases between the germline ends. The germline gives CDR1 GTSNPN, CDR2 SVGIG (reference sequence). CDR3 sequence: CAWSRTGPEAFF. In DNA, the CDR3 is TGTGCCTGGAGCCGAACCGGTCCTGAAGCTTTCTTT. The complete variable domain, with remaining parts taken from reference TRBV30 and TRBJ1-1, reads SQTIHQWPATLVQPVGSPLSLECTVEGTSNPNLYWYRQAAGRGLQLLFYSVGIGQISSEVPQNLSASRPQDRQFILSSKKLLLSDSGFYLCAWSRTGPEAFFGQGTRLTVV.

V and J are TRBV7-2 and TRBJ2-1, with a weak D call TRBD1 (6 bases). In germline, CDR1 is SGHTA, CDR2 FQGNSA. Trimming removed 0 bases from V and 0 bases from J, with 9 bases in between. The CDR3 contains 16 residues. The CDR3 reads CASSLAGTTSYNEQFF. Here the CDR3 DNA reads TGTGCCAGCAGCTTAGCCGGGACAACCTCCTACAATGAGCAGTTCTTC.

The chain carries TRBV7-2 and TRBJ1-1; D not certain. Trimming pared 5 bases from V and 5 bases from J, leaving 12 bases between. This CDR3 has 13 residues. Germline CDR1 is SGHTA and CDR2 is FQGNSA. CDR3 bases: TGTGCCAGCAGCACCACAGTCGGAACTGAAGCTTTCTTT. Amino acids: CASSTTVGTEAFF.

The V gene is TRBV5-1, the J gene TRBJ2-3, with D possibly TRBD2 on 6 matching bases. With 0 bases removed from V and 0 bases from J, the gap between germline ends came to 11 bases. Germline-derived CDR1 and CDR2 are SGHRS and YFSETQ. CDR3 length: 16 residues. The CDR3 loop reads CASSLARDSSTDTQYF. In nucleotides, the CDR3 is TGCGCCAGCAGCTTGGCGAGGGACTCAAGCACAGATACGCAGTATTTT. The variable domain in full, completed from reference TRBV5-1 and TRBJ2-3, reads KAGVTQTPRYLIKTRGQQVTLSCSPISGHRSVSWYQQTPGQGLQFLFEYFSETQRNKGNFPGRFSGRQFSNSRSEMNVSTLELGDSALYLCASSLARDSSTDTQYFGPGTRLTVL.

This clone was found a few times. The chain is built from TRBV19 and TRBJ2-2; TRBD1 aligns across 10 bases. CDR3 length equals 15 residues. The junction had 5 bases not matched to a gene; V was cut back by 4 bases and J by 6 bases. Per the germline V gene, CDR1 is LNHDA and CDR2 is SQIVND (reference sequence). CDR3 DNA: TGTGCCAGTAGTACCGACAGGGGGCGATCCGGGGAGCTGTTTTTT. Its translation is CASSTDRGRSGELFF.

The chain has TRBV6-5 and TRBJ2-3; TRBD2 agrees at 13 bases. V lost 6 bases and J lost 5; bases outside the gene matches: 5. CDR1 is MNHEY, CDR2 SVGAGI, per germline. The CDR3 covers 15 residues. The CDR3 spells CASSRLAGGGDTQYF. DNA of the CDR3: TGTGCCAGCAGCAGACTAGCGGGGGGCGGAGATACGCAGTATTTT.